This record concerns one TCR beta chain sequence. Its specificity is unknown. The table came from immunoSEQ multiplex PCR; TCRdb's copy has only in-frame clones and leaves some out. There are some 2.3 million clones in the sample; more than 85% occur only once, and 0.39% lies in the top ten. V was clipped by 7 bases and J by 7 bases, with 20 bases between them. The CDR3 has 14 residues. Germline V lookup: CDR1 GTSNPN, CDR2 SVGIG (reference sequence). The sample comes from a study of shared clonotypes between healthy human individuals. On the study more broadly: Serving as donors were a couple of women and three men, whose ages spanned 18 to 49.

General study results and limits: Some clonotypes were shared by all four sorted-subset donors, while others were not shared. The non-shared ones had lower generation probabilities than the shared ones. The expectation was that sequencing depth would affect clonotype sharing among donors. Sampling covered blood only; tissue repertoires likely differ.

The receptor comes from a man younger than 35 in good health. Some clones in this sample may be carry-over from other donors' samples. The chain carries TRBV30 and TRBJ2-1; perhaps D is TRBD1 or TRBD2 (5 bases each). The sequencing sample was made of naive CD4+ T cells from PBMCs. Subset of the sample: CD45RA+ positively selected. CDR3 sequence reads: CASSPGPLGNEQFF. The CDR3 nucleotides read TGTGCCTCCTCCCCGGGACCCCTGGGGAATGAGCAGTTCTTC.